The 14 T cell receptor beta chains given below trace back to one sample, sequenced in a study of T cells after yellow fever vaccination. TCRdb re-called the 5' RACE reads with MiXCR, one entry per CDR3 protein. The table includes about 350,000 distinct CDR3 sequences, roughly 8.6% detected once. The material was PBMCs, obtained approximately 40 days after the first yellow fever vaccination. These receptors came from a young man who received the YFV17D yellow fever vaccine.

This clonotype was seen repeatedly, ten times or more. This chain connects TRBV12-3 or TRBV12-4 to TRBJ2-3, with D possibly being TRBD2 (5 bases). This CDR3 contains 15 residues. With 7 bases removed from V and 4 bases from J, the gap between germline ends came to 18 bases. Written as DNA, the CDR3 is TGTGCCAGCACCATATCCCGGGGTCGCCCAGATACGCAGTATTTT. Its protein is CASTISRGRPDTQYF.

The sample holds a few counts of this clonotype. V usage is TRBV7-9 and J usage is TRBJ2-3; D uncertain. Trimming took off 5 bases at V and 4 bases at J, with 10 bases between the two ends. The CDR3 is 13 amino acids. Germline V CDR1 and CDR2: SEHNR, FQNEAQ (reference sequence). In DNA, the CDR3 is TGTGCCAGCAGCCCACTTTTTCCAGATACGCAGTATTTT. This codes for CASSPLFPDTQYF.

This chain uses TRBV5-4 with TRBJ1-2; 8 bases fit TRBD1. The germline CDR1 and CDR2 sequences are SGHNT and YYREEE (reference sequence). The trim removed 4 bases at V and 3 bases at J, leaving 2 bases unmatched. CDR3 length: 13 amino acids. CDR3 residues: CASSMDRDYGYTF. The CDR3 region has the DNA TGTGCCAGCAGCATGGACAGGGACTATGGCTACACCTTC.

The DNA of the CDR3 is TGTGCCATCAGCCCATACTTACTAGCGGGGACGTCGGAGACCCAGTACTTC. As protein: CAISPYLLAGTSETQYF. The chain carries TRBV12-3 or TRBV12-4 and TRBJ2-5; 10 positions match TRBD2. V lost 10 bases and J lost 5; bases outside the gene matches: 19. The CDR3 runs to 17 residues.

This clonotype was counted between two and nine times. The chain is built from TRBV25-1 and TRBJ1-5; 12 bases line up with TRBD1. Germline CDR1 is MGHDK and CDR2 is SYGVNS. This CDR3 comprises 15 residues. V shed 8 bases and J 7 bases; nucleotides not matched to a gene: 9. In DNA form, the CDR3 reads TGTGCCAGCGGGGACAGGGGGCCTTTTAGGCAGCCCCAGCATTTT. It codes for CASGDRGPFRQPQHF.

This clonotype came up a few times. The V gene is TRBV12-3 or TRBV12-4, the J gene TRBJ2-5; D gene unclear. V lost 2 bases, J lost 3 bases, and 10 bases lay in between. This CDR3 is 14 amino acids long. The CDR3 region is CASSLHGFEETQYF. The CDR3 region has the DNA TGTGCCAGCAGTTTACATGGGTTCGAAGAGACCCAGTACTTC.

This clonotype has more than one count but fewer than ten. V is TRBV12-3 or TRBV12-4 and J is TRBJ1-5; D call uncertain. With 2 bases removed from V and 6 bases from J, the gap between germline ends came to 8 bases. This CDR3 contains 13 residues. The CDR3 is CASSLTGSQPQHF. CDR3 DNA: TGTGCCAGCAGTTTAACCGGGAGTCAGCCCCAGCATTTT.

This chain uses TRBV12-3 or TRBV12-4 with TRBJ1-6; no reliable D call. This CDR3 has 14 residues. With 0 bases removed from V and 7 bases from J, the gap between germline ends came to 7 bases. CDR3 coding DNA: TGTGCCAGCAGTTTAGCAGGGTTCAATTCACCCCTCCACTTT. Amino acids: CASSLAGFNSPLHF.

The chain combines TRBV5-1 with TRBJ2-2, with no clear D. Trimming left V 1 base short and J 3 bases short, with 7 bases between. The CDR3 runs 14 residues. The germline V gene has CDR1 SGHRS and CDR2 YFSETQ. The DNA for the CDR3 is TGCGCCAGCAGCTTGTTTGGGGACACCGGGGAGCTGTTTTTT. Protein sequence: CASSLFGDTGELFF. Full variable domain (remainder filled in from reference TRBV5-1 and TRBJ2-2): KAGVTQTPRYLIKTRGQQVTLSCSPISGHRSVSWYQQTPGQGLQFLFEYFSETQRNKGNFPGRFSGRQFSNSRSEMNVSTLELGDSALYLCASSLFGDTGELFFGEGSRLTVL.

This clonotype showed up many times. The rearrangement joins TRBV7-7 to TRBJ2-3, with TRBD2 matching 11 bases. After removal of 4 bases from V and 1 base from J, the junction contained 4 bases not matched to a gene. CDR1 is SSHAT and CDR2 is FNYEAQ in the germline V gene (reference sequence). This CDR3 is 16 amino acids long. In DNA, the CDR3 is TGTGCCAGCAGCTCTAGCGGGGGGCCGGGCACAGATACGCAGTATTTT. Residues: CASSSSGGPGTDTQYF.

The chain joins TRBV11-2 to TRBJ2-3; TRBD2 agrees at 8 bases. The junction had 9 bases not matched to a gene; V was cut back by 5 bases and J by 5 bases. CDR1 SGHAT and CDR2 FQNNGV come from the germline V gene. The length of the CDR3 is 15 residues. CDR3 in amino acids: CASSPGGAPKDTQYF. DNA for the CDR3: TGTGCCAGCAGCCCGGGGGGGGCGCCAAAAGATACGCAGTATTTT. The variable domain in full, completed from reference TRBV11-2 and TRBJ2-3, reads EAGVAQSPRYKIIEKRQSVAFWCNPISGHATLYWYQQILGQGPKLLIQFQNNGVVDDSQLPKDRFSAERLKGVDSTLKIQPAKLEDSAVYLCASSPGGAPKDTQYFGPGTRLTVL.

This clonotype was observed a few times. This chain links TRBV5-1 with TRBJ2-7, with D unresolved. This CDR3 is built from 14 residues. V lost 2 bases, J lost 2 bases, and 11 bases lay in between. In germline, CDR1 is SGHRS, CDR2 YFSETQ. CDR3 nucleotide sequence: TGCGCCAGCAGCTTATTCACGCGACCCTACGAGCAGTACTTC. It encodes CASSLFTRPYEQYF.

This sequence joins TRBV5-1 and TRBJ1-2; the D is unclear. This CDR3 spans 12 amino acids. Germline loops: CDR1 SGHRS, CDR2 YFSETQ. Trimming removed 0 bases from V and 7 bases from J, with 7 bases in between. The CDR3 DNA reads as TGCGCCAGCAGCTTGGATATGGCTGGCTACACCTTC. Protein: CASSLDMAGYTF.

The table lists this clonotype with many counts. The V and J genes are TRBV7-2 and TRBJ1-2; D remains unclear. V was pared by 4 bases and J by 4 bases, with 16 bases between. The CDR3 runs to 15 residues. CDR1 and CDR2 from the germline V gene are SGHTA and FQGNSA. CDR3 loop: CASSSFVTGPYGYTF. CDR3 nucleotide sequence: TGTGCCAGCAGCTCCTTCGTTACCGGCCCCTATGGCTACACCTTC. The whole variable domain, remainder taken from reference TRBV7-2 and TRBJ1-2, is GAGVSQSPSNKVTEKGKDVELRCDPISGHTALYWYRQSLGQGLEFLIYFQGNSAPDKSGLPSDRFSAERTGGSVSTLTIQRTQQEDSAVYLCASSSFVTGPYGYTFGSGTRLTVV.